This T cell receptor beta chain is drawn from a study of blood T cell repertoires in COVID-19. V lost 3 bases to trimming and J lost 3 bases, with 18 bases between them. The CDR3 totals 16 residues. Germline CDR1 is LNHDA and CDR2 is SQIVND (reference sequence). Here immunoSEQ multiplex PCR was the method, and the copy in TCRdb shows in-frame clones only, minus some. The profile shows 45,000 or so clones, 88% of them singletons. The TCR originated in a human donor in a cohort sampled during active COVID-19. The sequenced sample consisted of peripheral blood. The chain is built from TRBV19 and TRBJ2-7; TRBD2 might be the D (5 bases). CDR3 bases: TGTGCCAGTAGTATGGGGTCTTGGGAGAACTTCTACGAGCAGTACTTC. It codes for CASSMGSWENFYEQYF.